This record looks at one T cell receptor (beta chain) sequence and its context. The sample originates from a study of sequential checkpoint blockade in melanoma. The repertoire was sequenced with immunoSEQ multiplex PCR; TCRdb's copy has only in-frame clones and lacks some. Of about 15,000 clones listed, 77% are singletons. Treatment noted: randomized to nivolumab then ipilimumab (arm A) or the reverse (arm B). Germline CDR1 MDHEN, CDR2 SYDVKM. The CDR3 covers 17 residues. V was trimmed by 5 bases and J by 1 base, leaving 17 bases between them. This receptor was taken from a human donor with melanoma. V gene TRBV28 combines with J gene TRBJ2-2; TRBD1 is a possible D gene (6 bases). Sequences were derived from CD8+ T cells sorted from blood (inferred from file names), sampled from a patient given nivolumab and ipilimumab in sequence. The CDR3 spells CASSEPRDTVNTGELFF. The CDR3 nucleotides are TGTGCCAGCAGTGAACCCCGGGACACCGTGAACACCGGGGAGCTGTTTTTT.